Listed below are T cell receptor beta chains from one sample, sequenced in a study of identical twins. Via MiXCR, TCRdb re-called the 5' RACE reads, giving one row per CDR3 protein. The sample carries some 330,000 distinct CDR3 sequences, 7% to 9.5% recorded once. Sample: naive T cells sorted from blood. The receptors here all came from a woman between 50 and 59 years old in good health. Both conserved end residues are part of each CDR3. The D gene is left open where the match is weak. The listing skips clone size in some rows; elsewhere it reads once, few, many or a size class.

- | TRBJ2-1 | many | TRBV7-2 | TGTGCCAGCAGCTCCCCCGGGGGTACTATGTACAATGAGCAGTTCTTC | CASSSPGGTMYNEQFF
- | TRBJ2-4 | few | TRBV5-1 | TGCGCCAGCAGCTCCGGACGGGGGAGCCCTCCCAAAAACATTCAGTACTTC | CASSSGRGSPPKNIQYF
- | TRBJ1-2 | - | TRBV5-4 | TGTGCCAGCAGCCTCCCTAAAAATGGCTACACCTTC | CASSLPKNGYTF
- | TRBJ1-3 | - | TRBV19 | TGTGCCAGTAGTATGATACAGGGAATTACTGGAAACACCATATATTTT | CASSMIQGITGNTIYF
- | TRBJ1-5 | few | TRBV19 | TGTGCCAGTAGTATAGATCGGCGGGGGAGATTGAATCAGCCCCAGCATTTT | CASSIDRRGRLNQPQHF
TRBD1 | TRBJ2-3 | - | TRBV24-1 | TGTGCCACCAGTGATTTCCAACAGGGGGCTTTCACAGATACGCAGTATTTT | CATSDFQQGAFTDTQYF
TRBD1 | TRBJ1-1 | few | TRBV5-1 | TGCGCCAGCAGCGGGGGACAGGTGATGAACACTGAAGCTTTCTTT | CASSGGQVMNTEAFF
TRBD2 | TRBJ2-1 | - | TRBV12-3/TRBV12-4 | TGTGCCAGCAGTTCCCCTTTAGCGGGAGGGCCTATTGAGCAGTTCTTC | CASSSPLAGGPIEQFF
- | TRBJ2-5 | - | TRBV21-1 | TGTGCCAGCAGCAAAGTCTACCCTTTCGAGACCCAGTACTTC | CASSKVYPFETQYF
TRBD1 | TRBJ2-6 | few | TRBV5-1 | TGCGCCAGCAGCGCAGGGGGTGGTTCTGGGGCCAACGTCCTGACTTTC | CASSAGGGSGANVLTF
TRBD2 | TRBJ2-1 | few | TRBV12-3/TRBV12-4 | TGTGCCAGCAGTGGGGGGGAGTATGACCCACCTCGGGATGAGCAGTTCTTC | CASSGGEYDPPRDEQFF
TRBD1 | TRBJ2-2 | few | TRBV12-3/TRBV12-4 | TGTGCCAGCAGTACCGGGACAGGGTTGAACACCGGGGAGCTGTTTTTT | CASSTGTGLNTGELFF
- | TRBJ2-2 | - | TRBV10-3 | TGTGCCACAGACACCGGGGAGCTGTTTTTT | CATDTGELFF
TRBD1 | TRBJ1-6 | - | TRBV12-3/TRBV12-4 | TGTGCCAGCAGTCCCGGGACAGGGGGTTCACCCCTCCACTTT | CASSPGTGGSPLHF
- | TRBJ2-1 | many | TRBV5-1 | TGCGCCAGCAGCTTGGCCGGGGTCTACAATGAGCAGTTCTTC | CASSLAGVYNEQFF
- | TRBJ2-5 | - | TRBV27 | TGTGCCAGCAGTTTATCTAGGGGGGAAGAGACCCAGTACTTC | CASSLSRGEETQYF
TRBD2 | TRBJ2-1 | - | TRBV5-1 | TGCGCCAGCAGCTGGGGACTAGCGGGAGAGAGTAATGAGCAGTTCTTC | CASSWGLAGESNEQFF
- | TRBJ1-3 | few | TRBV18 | TGTGCCAGCTCACCACTCGGGGGCAGAGGGACCTCTGGAAACACCATATATTTT | CASSPLGGRGTSGNTIYF
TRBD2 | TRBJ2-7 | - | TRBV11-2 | TGTGCCAGCAGCGCCGGACTAGGCCCAACCTACGAGCAGTACTTC | CASSAGLGPTYEQYF
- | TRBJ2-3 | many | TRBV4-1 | TGCGCCAGCAAGGGCACAGATACGCAGTATTTT | CASKGTDTQYF
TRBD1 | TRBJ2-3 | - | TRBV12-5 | TGTGCTAGTGGCCCAGACAGGGGGTACACAGATACGCAGTATTTT | CASGPDRGYTDTQYF
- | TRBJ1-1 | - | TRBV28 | TGTGCCAGCACCCCTTGGGGCGGACAGAACACTGAAGCTTTCTTT | CASTPWGGQNTEAFF
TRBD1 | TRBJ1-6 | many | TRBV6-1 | TGTGCCAGCAGTACCGGGACAGGGGGCTCTGGTTCACCCCTCCACTTT | CASSTGTGGSGSPLHF
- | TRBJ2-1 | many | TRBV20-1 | TGCAGTGCTAACTCAGTAGACTGGGCGTATGAGCAGTTCTTC | CSANSVDWAYEQFF
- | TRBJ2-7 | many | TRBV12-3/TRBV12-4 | TGTGCCAGCAGTTCTACTCCGAGCTCCTACGAGCAGTACTTC | CASSSTPSSYEQYF
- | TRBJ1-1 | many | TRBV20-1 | TGCAGTGCTAGAGGGGCACCGAACACTGAAGCTTTCTTT | CSARGAPNTEAFF
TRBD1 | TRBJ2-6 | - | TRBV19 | TGTGCCAGTCTCCCGGGACAGGGAAAATCCGGGGCCAACGTCCTGACTTTC | CASLPGQGKSGANVLTF